The clone carrying this TCR beta chain came up many times. Its antigen is still unknown. This sample is part of a study of identical twins. Notes on the study in general: A partial confounding effect on zero-insertion analyses could come from invariant MAIT and iNKT cells. The conclusions drew on cross-sectional statistical analysis instead of tracking the same donors. In cord blood, abundant beta clonotypes had fewer insertions; memory showed no trend.

With 5 bases clipped from V and 0 bases from J, the junction kept 5 bases outside the gene matches. The germline V gene has CDR1 MNHEY and CDR2 SVGEGT. The CDR3 covers 15 residues. TCRdb re-called the 5' RACE reads with MiXCR, one entry per CDR3 protein. The table records 250,000 or so distinct CDR3 sequences, about 8.3% of them present only once. These data were likewise used in another study, on yellow fever vaccine responses in identical twins. That source notes: Reported findings indicate that twins' vaccine T cell responses seemed partially convergent, partially personalized.

The origin of this receptor is a woman aged 18-30 years in good health. The gene calls are TRBV6-2 or TRBV6-3 and TRBJ2-5; TRBD2 aligns across 8 bases. Material for sequencing was CD8+ T cells sorted from blood. As DNA, the CDR3 is TGTGCCAGCAGTCCCGGACTAGCTGACCAAGAGACCCAGTACTTC. It yields the protein CASSPGLADQETQYF.